These 18 T cell receptor beta chains originate from one sample sequenced in a study of blood T cell repertoires in COVID-19. Profiling relied on immunoSEQ multiplex PCR, and the TCRdb table lists in-frame clones only, not all of them. The repertoire includes approximately 170,000 clones, about 80% of them detected once, and over 2% sits in the top ten. Sequences were obtained from peripheral blood. These receptor sequences come from a woman older than 75 with acute or convalescent COVID-19.

The chain links TRBV28 to TRBJ2-5; no clear D. Germline V gene data show CDR1 as MDHEN and CDR2 as SYDVKM. The CDR3 runs to 13 residues. The germline V and J ends were trimmed by 2 bases and 5 bases, with 9 bases remaining between them. The CDR3 DNA is TGTGCCAGCAGTTTAAGTAACATTGAGACCCAGTACTTC. Residues: CASSLSNIETQYF.

The rearrangement links TRBV11-2 to TRBJ2-1; TRBD2 is a possible D gene (5 bases). CDR3 size: 16 residues. Germline CDR1 reads SGHAT; CDR2 reads FQNNGV. V was shortened by 5 bases and J by 3 bases, with 17 bases between the two germline ends. The CDR3 DNA follows: TGTGCCAGCAGCCCCGCAGGACTGAGGAGCTACAATGAGCAGTTCTTC. This encodes CASSPAGLRSYNEQFF.

This clone came up once. V is TRBV27 and J is TRBJ2-7; 7 bases map to TRBD2. The CDR3 contains 13 residues. Germline CDR1 MNHEY, CDR2 SMNVEV (reference sequence). The V segment lost 5 bases and the J segment 2 bases; nucleotides outside the gene matches: 3. CDR3 coding DNA: TGTGCCAGCAGTCGTGCGGGAGCCTACGAGCAGTACTTC. Encoded protein: CASSRAGAYEQYF.

V is TRBV5-1 and J is TRBJ2-3, with a tentative D call TRBD2 (5 bases). CDR1 SGHRS and CDR2 YFSETQ come from the germline V gene. The ends were cut back, 7 bases at V and 1 base at J, with 10 bases in the middle. The CDR3 runs to 13 residues. CDR3 nucleotide sequence: TGCGCCAGCGGTAGCGATGGCACAGATACGCAGTATTTT. This sequence encodes CASGSDGTDTQYF.

V and J are TRBV6-1 and TRBJ2-3, with TRBD1 matching 12 bases. The CDR3 runs 16 residues. The J segment lost 5 bases and the V segment lost 4 bases, leaving 7 bases of the junction unmatched. The V gene's germline CDR1 is MNHNS and CDR2 SASEGT. The CDR3 reads CASSGAGQGALDTQYF. The CDR3 coding sequence is TGTGCCAGCAGTGGTGCGGGACAGGGGGCTTTAGATACGCAGTATTTT.

The chain couples TRBV6-5 to TRBJ1-6; D might be TRBD1 (6 bases). The V gene's germline CDR1 is MNHEY and CDR2 SVGAGI. The CDR3 extends over 15 amino acids. V gave up 3 bases and J gave up 7 bases, with 13 bases separating them. The CDR3 sequence is CASSYTGTLNSPLHF. CDR3 in DNA: TGTGCCAGCAGTTATACCGGGACACTAAATTCACCCCTCCACTTT.

CDR3 nucleotide sequence: TGTGCCAGCAGCGCCCAGACATTAGCTGGAAACACCATATATTTT. Its protein product is CASSAQTLAGNTIYF. J is TRBJ1-3 and V is TRBV2; D gene uncertain. The CDR3 has 15 amino acids. V lost 6 bases and J lost 2, with 14 bases in between. The germline gives CDR1 SNHLY, CDR2 FYNNEI.

DNA for the CDR3: TGTGCCAGCGGCGCACAGGGGGCGGCGGAGACCCAGTACTTC. It translates to CASGAQGAAETQYF. V gene TRBV21-1 combines with J gene TRBJ2-5; TRBD1 was called by the table and not checked on the DNA. TRBV21-1 is a documented pseudogene. This CDR3 has 14 amino acids.

The chain has TRBV19 and TRBJ2-2; 8 bases match TRBD1. CDR1 and CDR2 from the germline V gene are LNHDA and SQIVND (reference sequence). The CDR3 spans 15 residues. With 3 bases clipped from V and 3 bases from J, the junction kept 3 bases outside the gene matches. The CDR3 loop is CASSMGQDYTGELFF. The DNA of the CDR3 is TGTGCCAGTAGTATGGGACAGGACTACACCGGGGAGCTGTTTTTT.

The chain couples TRBV5-4 to TRBJ2-5, with D tentatively TRBD1 (6 bases). The V and J ends lost 4 bases and 2 bases respectively, with 15 bases between them. The CDR3 runs to 15 residues. Germline lookup yields CDR1 SGHNT and CDR2 YYREEE (reference sequence). The CDR3 bases are TGTGCCAGCAGCGTAAAGGACAGACCACAAGAGACCCAGTACTTC. Its protein is CASSVKDRPQETQYF.

The rearrangement joins TRBV19 to TRBJ1-5; D might be TRBD1 (6 bases). In germline, CDR1 is LNHDA, CDR2 SQIVND (reference sequence). V was cut by 6 bases and J by 7 bases, with 13 bases left in between. The CDR3 has 13 residues. CDR3 sequence (DNA): TGTGCCAGTAGCCGAGGGGGACTACAGCCCCAGCATTTT. This sequence encodes CASSRGGLQPQHF.

This chain joins TRBV28 and TRBJ2-4; the D is unclear. The germline V gene has CDR1 MDHEN and CDR2 SYDVKM. The CDR3 extends over 13 amino acids. The ends were cut back, 1 base at V and 7 bases at J, with 8 bases in the middle. CDR3 nucleotide sequence: TGTGCCAGCAGTTTATCCCGGGTTAACATTCAGTACTTC. This gives the protein CASSLSRVNIQYF.

The V and J genes are TRBV29-1 and TRBJ2-1, with D possibly being TRBD2 (5 bases). Germline loops: CDR1 SQVTM, CDR2 ANQGSEA. V lost 4 bases and J 7 bases, leaving 11 bases between the germline ends. The CDR3 contains 12 residues. CDR3 residues: CSVAPTRNEQFF. The DNA of the CDR3 is TGCAGCGTTGCCCCAACTAGAAATGAGCAGTTCTTC.

The CDR3 coding sequence is TGTGCCAGCAGCCAAGATTCAAGCGGGAGTTACGAGCAGTACTTC. Residues: CASSQDSSGSYEQYF. The genes are TRBV3-1 (or the pseudogene TRBV3-2) and TRBJ2-7; TRBD2 matches at 8 bases. The CDR3 spans 15 residues. The V gene end was trimmed by 0 bases and the J gene end by 4 bases; junction bases not matched to a gene: 5. Germline-derived CDR1 and CDR2 are LGHDT and YNNKEL (reference sequence).

The J gene is TRBJ2-5, the V gene TRBV30; D is uncertain. The V end lost 4 bases, the J end lost 0 bases, and 3 bases lay between the germline ends. Per germline, CDR1 GTSNPN and CDR2 SVGIG (reference sequence). This CDR3 contains 11 residues. The CDR3 spells CAWTNQETQYF. CDR3 DNA sequence: TGTGCCTGGACCAACCAAGAGACCCAGTACTTC. The complete variable domain, with remaining parts taken from reference TRBV30 and TRBJ2-5, reads SQTIHQWPATLVQPVGSPLSLECTVEGTSNPNLYWYRQAAGRGLQLLFYSVGIGQISSEVPQNLSASRPQDRQFILSSKKLLLSDSGFYLCAWTNQETQYFGPGTRLLVL.

The chain is built from TRBV3-1 (or the pseudogene TRBV3-2) and TRBJ2-1; D is possibly TRBD2 (6 bases). This CDR3 contains 14 residues. The V end was cut by 1 base, the J end by 15 bases, with 19 bases between. Germline lookup yields CDR1 LGHDT and CDR2 YNNKEL (reference sequence). The CDR3, as DNA: TGTGCCAGCAGCCAAGTTTCGGTCGGGGGACCTCCGTTCTTC. It translates to CASSQVSVGGPPFF.

The count of this clone is one. This chain joins TRBV30 and TRBJ2-7, with unresolved D. This CDR3 region has 13 residues. V was clipped by 5 bases and J by 7 bases, with 18 bases between them. Germline-derived CDR1 and CDR2 are GTSNPN and SVGIG (reference sequence). The CDR3 spells CAWSLPGLREQYF. The CDR3, as DNA: TGTGCCTGGTCTCTCCCCGGTTTGAGGGAGCAGTACTTC.

V and J are TRBV7-9 and TRBJ2-5; 7 positions agree with TRBD2. Unmatched junction bases numbered 6, after V lost 7 bases and J lost 1 base. The CDR3 consists of 14 residues. Germline CDR1 is SEHNR and CDR2 is FQNEAQ (reference sequence). The CDR3 is CASTSAGFQETQYF. The CDR3 DNA reads TGTGCCAGCACTTCAGCGGGGTTCCAAGAGACCCAGTACTTC.